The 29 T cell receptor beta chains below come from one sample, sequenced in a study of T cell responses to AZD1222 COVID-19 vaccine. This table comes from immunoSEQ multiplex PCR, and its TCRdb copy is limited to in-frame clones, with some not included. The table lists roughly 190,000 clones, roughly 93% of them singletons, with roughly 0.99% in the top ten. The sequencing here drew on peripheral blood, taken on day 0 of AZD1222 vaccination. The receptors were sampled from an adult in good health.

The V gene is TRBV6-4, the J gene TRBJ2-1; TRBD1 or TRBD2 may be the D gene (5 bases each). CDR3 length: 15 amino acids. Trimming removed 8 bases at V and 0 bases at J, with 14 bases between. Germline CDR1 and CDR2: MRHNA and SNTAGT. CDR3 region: CASSRADNSYNEQFF. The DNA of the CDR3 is TGTGCCAGCTCGCGGGCGGACAACTCCTACAATGAGCAGTTCTTC.

DNA for the CDR3: TGTGCCAGCAGTGTTTTAGAACTGCCAGGGGAGACCCAGTACTTC. Its protein is CASSVLELPGETQYF. This chain connects TRBV2 to TRBJ2-5; possible D gene TRBD1, 5 bases. V lost 4 bases, J lost 5 bases, and 17 bases lay in between. The CDR3 extends over 15 amino acids. CDR1 and CDR2 (germline): SNHLY, FYNNEI.

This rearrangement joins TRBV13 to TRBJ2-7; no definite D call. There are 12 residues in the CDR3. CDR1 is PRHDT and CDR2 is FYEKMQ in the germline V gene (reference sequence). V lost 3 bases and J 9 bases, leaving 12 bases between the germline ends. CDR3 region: CASSFRKLGQYF. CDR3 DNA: TGTGCCAGCAGCTTCAGAAAACTGGGGCAGTACTTC.

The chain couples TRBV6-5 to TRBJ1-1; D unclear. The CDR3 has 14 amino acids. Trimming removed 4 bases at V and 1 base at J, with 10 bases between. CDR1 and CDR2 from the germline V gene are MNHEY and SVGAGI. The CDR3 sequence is CASSSSRTNTEAFF. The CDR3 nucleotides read TGTGCCAGCAGTTCTTCTAGGACGAACACTGAAGCTTTCTTT.

In DNA form, the CDR3 reads TGTGCCAGCAGCTTAGTAGCAGCGGGGGGTGAGCAGTTCTTC. Residues: CASSLVAAGGEQFF. This chain joins TRBV7-8 and TRBJ2-1; 9 bases agree with TRBD2. Germline V gene data show CDR1 as SGHVS and CDR2 as FQNEAQ. This CDR3 is built from 14 residues. Trimming removed 1 base from V and 9 bases from J; junction bases left unmatched: 4.

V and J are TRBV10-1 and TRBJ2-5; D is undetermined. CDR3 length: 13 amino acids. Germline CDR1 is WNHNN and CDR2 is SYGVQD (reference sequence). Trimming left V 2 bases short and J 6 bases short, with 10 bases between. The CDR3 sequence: CASSEIGWKTQYF. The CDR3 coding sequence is TGCGCCAGCAGTGAGATTGGCTGGAAGACCCAGTACTTC.

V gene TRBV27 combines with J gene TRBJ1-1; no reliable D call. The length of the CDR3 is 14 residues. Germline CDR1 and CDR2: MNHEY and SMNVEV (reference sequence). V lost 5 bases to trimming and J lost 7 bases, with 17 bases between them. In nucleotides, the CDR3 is TGTGCCAGCAGTCCTGGACCTAGCCACAGTGAAGCTTTCTTT. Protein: CASSPGPSHSEAFF.

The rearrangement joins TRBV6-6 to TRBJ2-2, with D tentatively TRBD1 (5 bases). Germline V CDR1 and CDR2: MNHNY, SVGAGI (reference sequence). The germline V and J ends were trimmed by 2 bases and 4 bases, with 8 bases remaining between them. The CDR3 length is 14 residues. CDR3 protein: CASSYAQATGELFF. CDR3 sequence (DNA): TGTGCCAGCAGTTACGCACAGGCCACCGGGGAGCTGTTTTTT.

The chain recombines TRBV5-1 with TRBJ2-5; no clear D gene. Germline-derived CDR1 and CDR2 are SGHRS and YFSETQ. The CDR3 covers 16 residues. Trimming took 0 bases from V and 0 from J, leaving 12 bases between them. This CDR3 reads CASSLVAAVNQETQYF. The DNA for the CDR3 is TGCGCCAGCAGCTTGGTGGCCGCTGTAAACCAAGAGACCCAGTACTTC.

Here the CDR3 reads CASGTGTGANVLTF. The CDR3 DNA sequence: TGTGCCAGCGGGACAGGGACAGGGGCCAACGTCCTGACTTTC. The rearrangement links TRBV7-3 to TRBJ2-6, with 9 bases aligning to TRBD1. Trimming at V came to 8 bases and at J to 4 bases, leaving 3 bases not matched to a gene. Germline V CDR1 and CDR2: SGHTA, FQGTGA. The CDR3 is 14 residues long.

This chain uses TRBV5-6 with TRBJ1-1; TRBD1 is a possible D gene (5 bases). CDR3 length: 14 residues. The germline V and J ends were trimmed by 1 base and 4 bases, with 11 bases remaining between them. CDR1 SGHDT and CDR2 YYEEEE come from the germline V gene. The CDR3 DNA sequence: TGTGCCAGCAGCTTGCCCCATGGGGCCACTGAAGCTTTCTTT. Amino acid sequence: CASSLPHGATEAFF.

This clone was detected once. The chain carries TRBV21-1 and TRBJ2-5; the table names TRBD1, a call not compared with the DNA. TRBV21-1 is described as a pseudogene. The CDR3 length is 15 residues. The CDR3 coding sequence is TGTGCCAGCACCGACCCCCCCGCAGGGGAAGAGACCCAGTACTTC. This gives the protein CASTDPPAGEETQYF.

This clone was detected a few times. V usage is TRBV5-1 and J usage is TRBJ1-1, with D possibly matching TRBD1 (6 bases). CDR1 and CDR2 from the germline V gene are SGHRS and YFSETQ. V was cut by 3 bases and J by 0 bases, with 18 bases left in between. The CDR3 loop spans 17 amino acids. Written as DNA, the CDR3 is TGCGCCAGCAGCTACGGGGACACGACCTACATGAACACTGAAGCTTTCTTT. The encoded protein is CASSYGDTTYMNTEAFF.

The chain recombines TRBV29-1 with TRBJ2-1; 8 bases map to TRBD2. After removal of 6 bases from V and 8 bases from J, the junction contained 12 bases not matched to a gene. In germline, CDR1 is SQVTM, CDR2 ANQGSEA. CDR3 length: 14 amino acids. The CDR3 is CSVMGTRFDDEQFF. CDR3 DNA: TGCAGCGTCATGGGGACTAGGTTCGACGATGAGCAGTTCTTC.

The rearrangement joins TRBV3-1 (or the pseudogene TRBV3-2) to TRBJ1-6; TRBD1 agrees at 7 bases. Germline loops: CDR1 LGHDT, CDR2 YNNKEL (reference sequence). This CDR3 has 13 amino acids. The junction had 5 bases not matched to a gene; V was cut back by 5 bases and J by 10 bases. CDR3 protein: CASSSTGRSPLHF. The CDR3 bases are TGTGCCAGCAGCTCGACAGGGCGGTCACCCCTCCACTTT.

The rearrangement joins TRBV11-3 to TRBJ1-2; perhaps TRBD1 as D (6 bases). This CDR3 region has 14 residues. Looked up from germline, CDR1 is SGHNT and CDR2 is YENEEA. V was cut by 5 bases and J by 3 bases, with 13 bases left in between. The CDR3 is CASSQGQDHYGYTF. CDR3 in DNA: TGTGCCAGCAGCCAGGGGCAGGACCACTATGGCTACACCTTC.

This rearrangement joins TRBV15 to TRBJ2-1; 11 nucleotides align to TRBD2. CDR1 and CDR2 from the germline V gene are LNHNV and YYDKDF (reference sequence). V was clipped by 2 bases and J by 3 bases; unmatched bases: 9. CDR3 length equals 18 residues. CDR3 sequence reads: CATSRTTSGAGDYNEQFF. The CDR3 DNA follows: TGTGCCACCAGCAGAACGACTAGCGGGGCGGGGGACTACAATGAGCAGTTCTTC.

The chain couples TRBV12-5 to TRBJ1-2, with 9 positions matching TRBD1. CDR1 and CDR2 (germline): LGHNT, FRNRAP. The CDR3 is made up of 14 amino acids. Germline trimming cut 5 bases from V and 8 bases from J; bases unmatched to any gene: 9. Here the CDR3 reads CASGPGTGKLGYTF. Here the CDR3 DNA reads TGTGCTAGTGGTCCGGGGACAGGGAAGTTGGGCTACACCTTC. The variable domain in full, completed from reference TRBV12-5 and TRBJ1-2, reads DARVTQTPRHKVTEMGQEVTMRCQPILGHNTVFWYRQTMMQGLELLAYFRNRAPLDDSGMPKDRFSAEMPDATLATLKIQPSEPRDSAVYFCASGPGTGKLGYTFGSGTRLTVV.

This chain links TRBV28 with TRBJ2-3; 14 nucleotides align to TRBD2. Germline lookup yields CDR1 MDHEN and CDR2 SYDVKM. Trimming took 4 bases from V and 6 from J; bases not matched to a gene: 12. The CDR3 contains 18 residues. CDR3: CASSYLGRLAGGDDTQYF. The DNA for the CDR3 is TGTGCCAGCAGTTATCTTGGGAGACTAGCGGGAGGGGACGATACGCAGTATTTT.

The DNA of the CDR3 is TGTGCCAGCAGCTTAGGTCTCGACAGGGTCCAACCCACCTATGGCTACACCTTC. Protein sequence: CASSLGLDRVQPTYGYTF. The genes are TRBV13 and TRBJ1-2, with 7 positions matching TRBD1. J lost 4 bases, V lost 0 bases, and 14 bases had no gene match. Germline V CDR1 and CDR2: PRHDT, FYEKMQ (reference sequence). The CDR3 consists of 18 residues.

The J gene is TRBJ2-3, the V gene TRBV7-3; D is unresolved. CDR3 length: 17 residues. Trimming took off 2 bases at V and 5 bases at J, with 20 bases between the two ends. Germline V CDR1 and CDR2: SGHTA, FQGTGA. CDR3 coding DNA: TGTGCCAGCAGCTTAGGGCCCACGGGCGCCTTAGGAGATACGCAGTATTTT. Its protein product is CASSLGPTGALGDTQYF.

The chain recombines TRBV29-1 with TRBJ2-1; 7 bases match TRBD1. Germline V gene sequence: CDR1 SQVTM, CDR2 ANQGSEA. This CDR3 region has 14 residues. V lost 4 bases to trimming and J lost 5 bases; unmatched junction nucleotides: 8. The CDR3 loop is CSVGTGPLNNEQFF. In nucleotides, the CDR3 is TGCAGCGTTGGGACAGGCCCTCTCAACAATGAGCAGTTCTTC.

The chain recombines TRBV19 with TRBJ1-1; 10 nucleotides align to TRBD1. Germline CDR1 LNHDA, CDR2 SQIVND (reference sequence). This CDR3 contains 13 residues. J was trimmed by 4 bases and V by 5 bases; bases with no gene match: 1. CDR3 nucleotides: TGTGCCAGTAGTGACAGGGGGCTCACTGAAGCTTTCTTT. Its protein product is CASSDRGLTEAFF.

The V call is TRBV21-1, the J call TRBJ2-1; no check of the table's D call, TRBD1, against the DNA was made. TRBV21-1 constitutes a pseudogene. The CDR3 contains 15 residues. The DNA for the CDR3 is TGTGCCAGCAGCGCCCGACAGGGGGCGCGCAATGAGCAGTTCTTC. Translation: CASSARQGARNEQFF.

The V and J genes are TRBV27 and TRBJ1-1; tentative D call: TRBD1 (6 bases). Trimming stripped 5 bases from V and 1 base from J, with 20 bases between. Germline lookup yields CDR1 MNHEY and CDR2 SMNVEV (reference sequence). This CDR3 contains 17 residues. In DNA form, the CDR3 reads TGTGCCAGCAGTGAACTTAACAGGGTTCGTCCGAACACTGAAGCTTTCTTT. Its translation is CASSELNRVRPNTEAFF.

The CDR3 DNA follows: TGCAGCGTTGAACTGAGCGTACAGCGCTCCTACGAGCAGTACTTC. It codes for CSVELSVQRSYEQYF. The gene calls are TRBV29-1 and TRBJ2-7; D is ambiguous. Trimming shortened V by 2 bases and J by 0 bases, and 14 bases separated the two germline ends. This CDR3 has 15 amino acids. Germline loops: CDR1 SQVTM, CDR2 ANQGSEA.

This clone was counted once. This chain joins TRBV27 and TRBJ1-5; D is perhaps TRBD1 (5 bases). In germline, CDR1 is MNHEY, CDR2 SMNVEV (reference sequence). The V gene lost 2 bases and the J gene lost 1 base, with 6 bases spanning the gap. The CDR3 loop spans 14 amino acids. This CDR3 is CASSLRQSNQPQHF. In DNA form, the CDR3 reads TGTGCCAGCAGTTTAAGACAGAGCAATCAGCCCCAGCATTTT.

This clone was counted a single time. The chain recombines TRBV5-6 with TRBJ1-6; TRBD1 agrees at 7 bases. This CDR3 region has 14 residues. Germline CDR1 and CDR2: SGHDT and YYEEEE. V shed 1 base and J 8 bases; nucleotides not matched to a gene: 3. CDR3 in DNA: TGTGCCAGCAGCTTGACCCAGGGGGATTCACCCCTCCACTTT. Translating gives CASSLTQGDSPLHF.

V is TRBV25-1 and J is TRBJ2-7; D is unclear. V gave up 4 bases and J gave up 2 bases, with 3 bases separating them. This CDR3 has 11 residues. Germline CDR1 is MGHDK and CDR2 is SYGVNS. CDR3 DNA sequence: TGTGCCAGCAGTGTGACCTACGAGCAGTACTTC. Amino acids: CASSVTYEQYF.